These 24 T cell receptor beta chains were sequenced from one sample in a study of control samples from healthy donors and cancer patients. Clones were read by immunoSEQ multiplex PCR, and TCRdb kept only the in-frame ones, dropping some. The sample comprises about 80,000 clones, around nine tenths of which are singletons, and under 7.5% rests with the top ten. Source material: blood. Source of these receptors: a woman in her 50s in good health.

The rearrangement uses TRBV7-8 and TRBJ1-1; no reliable D call. The CDR3 totals 13 residues. Per the germline V gene, CDR1 is SGHVS and CDR2 is FQNEAQ. V was trimmed by 3 bases and J by 12 bases, leaving 17 bases between them. The CDR3 DNA is TGTGCCAGCAGCTTGAGGACTACAACGAAACCTTTCTTT. Its translation is CASSLRTTTKPFF. The entire variable domain, with the rest obtained from reference TRBV7-8 and TRBJ1-1, is as follows: GAGVSQSPRYKVAKRGQDVALRCDPISGHVSLFWYQQALGQGPEFLTYFQNEAQLDKSGLPSDRFFAERPEGSVSTLKIQRTQQEDSAVYLCASSLRTTTKPFFGQGTRLTVV.

The chain combines TRBV6-4 with TRBJ2-6; D unclear. The CDR3 runs 14 residues. Germline V gives CDR1 MRHNA, CDR2 SNTAGT. Trimming removed 4 bases at V and 0 bases at J, with 4 bases between. This CDR3 reads CASSGRSGANVLTF. CDR3 DNA sequence: TGTGCCAGCAGTGGACGCTCTGGGGCCAACGTCCTGACTTTC.

Only one count was recorded for this clone. The CDR3 nucleotides are TGTGCCAGCAGTCGGGGGACAGCCCCGTACTATGGCTACACCTTC. This sequence encodes CASSRGTAPYYGYTF. The gene calls are TRBV28 and TRBJ1-2, with 7 bases aligning to TRBD1. Germline lookup yields CDR1 MDHEN and CDR2 SYDVKM. The length of the CDR3 is 15 residues. After removal of 5 bases from V and 3 bases from J, the junction contained 9 bases not matched to a gene.

The V call is TRBV19, the J call TRBJ2-3; 8 bases are shared with TRBD1. Germline assignment: CDR1 LNHDA and CDR2 SQIVND (reference sequence). The CDR3 loop spans 16 amino acids. Trimming removed 9 bases from V and 3 bases from J; junction bases left unmatched: 14. In DNA, the CDR3 is TGTGCCAGCAAAGCCGGTCGACAGGGGAGGACAGATACGCAGTATTTT. Protein: CASKAGRQGRTDTQYF.

The V gene is TRBV3-1 (or the pseudogene TRBV3-2), the J gene TRBJ1-5; D is unclear. V was cut by 1 base and J by 2 bases, with 15 bases left in between. This CDR3 region has 17 residues. Germline V gives CDR1 LGHDT, CDR2 YNNKEL (reference sequence). In DNA form, the CDR3 reads TGTGCCAGCAGCCAAGGATTTTTGGGGATGGGCAATCAGCCCCAGCATTTT. This codes for CASSQGFLGMGNQPQHF.

This chain uses TRBV3-1 (or the pseudogene TRBV3-2) with TRBJ1-3, with D perhaps matching TRBD1 (6 bases). Germline CDR1 reads LGHDT; CDR2 reads YNNKEL (reference sequence). This CDR3 has 16 residues. The V end lost 4 bases, the J end lost 2 bases, and 15 bases lay between the germline ends. The CDR3 sequence is CASSRSYGGTGNTIYF. The CDR3 DNA reads as TGTGCCAGCAGCCGGTCTTACGGGGGCACTGGAAACACCATATATTTT.

The chain recombines TRBV29-1 with TRBJ1-3; tentatively, D is TRBD1 (5 bases). The CDR3 extends over 14 amino acids. The V gene lost 5 bases and the J gene lost 2 bases, with 13 bases spanning the gap. Germline CDR1 and CDR2: SQVTM and ANQGSEA. The CDR3 sequence is CSVLGGETGNTIYF. For the CDR3, the DNA is TGCAGCGTTTTAGGAGGGGAAACTGGAAACACCATATATTTT.

The chain joins TRBV5-6 to TRBJ1-1, with 7 bases lining up with TRBD1. Trimming at V came to 7 bases and at J to 3 bases, leaving 6 bases not matched to a gene. The CDR3 runs to 13 residues. The germline V gene encodes CDR1 SGHDT and CDR2 YYEEEE. This chain's CDR3 is CASGDTGDTEAFF. Written as DNA, the CDR3 is TGTGCCAGCGGGGACACAGGGGACACTGAAGCTTTCTTT.

This clone showed up just a few times. The chain combines TRBV2 with TRBJ1-6, with a possible D match to TRBD1 (5 bases). The V and J ends lost 8 bases and 6 bases respectively, with 14 bases between them. Per the germline V gene, CDR1 is SNHLY and CDR2 is FYNNEI. The CDR3 contains 14 residues. CDR3 residues: CASGRQYGNSPLHF. The CDR3 nucleotides read TGTGCCAGCGGAAGACAGTACGGTAATTCACCCCTCCACTTT.

The V and J genes are TRBV3-1 (or the pseudogene TRBV3-2) and TRBJ2-7, with D hard to call. Trimming cost V 0 bases and J 7 bases, with 7 bases left between them. CDR1 and CDR2 from the germline V gene are LGHDT and YNNKEL (reference sequence). This CDR3 region has 12 residues. The CDR3 reads CASSQETGEQYF. CDR3 nucleotide sequence: TGTGCCAGCAGCCAAGAGACCGGGGAGCAGTACTTC.

The rearrangement links TRBV2 to TRBJ1-4; 8 bases map to TRBD1. The ends lost 6 bases at V and 8 bases at J; junction bases unmatched: 8. This CDR3 spans 14 amino acids. The germline CDR1 and CDR2 sequences are SNHLY and FYNNEI. CDR3 in DNA: TGTGCCAGCAGGGACACAGGGGGGAGCGAAAAACTGTTTTTT. It encodes CASRDTGGSEKLFF. Based on the CDR3 plus reference TRBV2 and TRBJ1-4, the full variable domain is EPEVTQTPSHQVTQMGQEVILRCVPISNHLYFYWYRQILGQKVEFLVSFYNNEISEKSEIFDDQFSVERPDGSNFTLKIRSTKLEDSAMYFCASRDTGGSEKLFFGSGTQLSVL.

The gene calls are TRBV20-1 and TRBJ1-1; D is undetermined. Germline V lookup: CDR1 DFQATT, CDR2 SNEGSKA (reference sequence). The CDR3 loop spans 11 amino acids. Trimming pared 2 bases from V and 3 bases from J, leaving 4 bases between. The CDR3 DNA follows: TGCAGTGCTAGACGGGACACTGAAGCTTTCTTT. Residues: CSARRDTEAFF.

J is TRBJ2-4 and V is TRBV6-1; D gene unclear. Germline lookup yields CDR1 MNHNS and CDR2 SASEGT. Trimming removed 2 bases from V and 6 bases from J, with 5 bases in between. The CDR3 loop spans 12 amino acids. The CDR3, as DNA: TGTGCCAGCAGTGAATATAGAAACATTCAGTACTTC. Translation gives CASSEYRNIQYF.

This chain joins TRBV6-5 and TRBJ1-5; 10 bases line up with TRBD1. Unmatched junction bases numbered 4, after V lost 6 bases and J lost 5 bases. The CDR3 contains 14 residues. From germline, CDR1 is MNHEY and CDR2 SVGAGI. CDR3 DNA: TGTGCCAGCAGCACGGACAGGGGGTATCAGCCCCAGCATTTT. Translating gives CASSTDRGYQPQHF.

The chain has TRBV11-2 and TRBJ1-4; no clear D. Trimming stripped 7 bases from V and 7 bases from J, with 16 bases between. Germline CDR1 is SGHAT and CDR2 is FQNNGV. CDR3 size: 14 residues. For the CDR3, the DNA is TGTGCCAGCACACGGACGGGCCTGAGTGAAAAACTGTTTTTT. Translated: CASTRTGLSEKLFF.

The chain is built from TRBV5-4 and TRBJ1-2; no reliable D call. The germline V and J ends were trimmed by 2 bases and 4 bases, with 9 bases remaining between them. The CDR3 covers 13 residues. The germline gives CDR1 SGHNT, CDR2 YYREEE (reference sequence). CDR3 protein: CASSLNSFYGYTF. CDR3 nucleotide sequence: TGTGCCAGCAGCTTAAACAGTTTCTATGGCTACACCTTC.

CDR3 sequence reads: CASSTTGSGNTIYF. CDR3 coding DNA: TGTGCCAGCAGCACTACAGGGTCTGGAAACACCATATATTTT. The chain has TRBV5-5 and TRBJ1-3, with D possibly matching TRBD1 (6 bases). The CDR3 totals 14 residues. Trimming took 4 bases from V and 1 from J, leaving 9 bases between them. Per germline, CDR1 SGHKS and CDR2 YYEKEE (reference sequence).

The rearrangement joins TRBV7-9 to TRBJ1-5; a possible D gene is TRBD1 (5 bases). Per the germline V gene, CDR1 is SEHNR and CDR2 is FQNEAQ (reference sequence). The V end lost 6 bases, the J end lost 3 bases, and 9 bases lay between the germline ends. This CDR3 spans 13 amino acids. CDR3 in DNA: TGTGCCAGCAGTGGGGGGATCAATCAGCCCCAGCATTTT. It yields the protein CASSGGINQPQHF.

The rearrangement joins TRBV19 to TRBJ1-1, with a tentative D call TRBD1 (6 bases). Trimming cost V 5 bases and J 4 bases, with 11 bases left between them. Germline values: CDR1 LNHDA, CDR2 SQIVND (reference sequence). CDR3 length: 13 residues. The CDR3 DNA reads as TGTGCCAGTAGTGCAGGGGAAACCACTGAAGCTTTCTTT. Its protein product is CASSAGETTEAFF.

The genes are TRBV5-1 and TRBJ2-5; 8 positions match TRBD2. Trimming removed 4 bases from V and 4 bases from J; junction bases left unmatched: 3. The CDR3 runs 13 residues. Germline CDR1 reads SGHRS; CDR2 reads YFSETQ. This CDR3 reads CASSPGGGETQYF. CDR3 DNA: TGCGCCAGCAGCCCCGGGGGGGGAGAGACCCAGTACTTC. The full variable domain, with the rest looked up from reference TRBV5-1 and TRBJ2-5, is KAGVTQTPRYLIKTRGQQVTLSCSPISGHRSVSWYQQTPGQGLQFLFEYFSETQRNKGNFPGRFSGRQFSNSRSEMNVSTLELGDSALYLCASSPGGGETQYFGPGTRLLVL.

V usage is TRBV4-2 and J usage is TRBJ2-4; D not certain. CDR1 and CDR2 from the germline V gene are LGHNA and YNFKEQ. V lost 0 bases to trimming and J lost 2 bases, with 14 bases between them. The CDR3 totals 17 residues. As DNA, the CDR3 is TGTGCCAGCAGCCAAGAGTTTCGGCAGATTTCCAAAAACATTCAGTACTTC. It codes for CASSQEFRQISKNIQYF.

J is TRBJ2-2 and V is TRBV4-1; D call uncertain. Germline-derived CDR1 and CDR2 are MGHRA and YSYEKL. There are 13 residues in the CDR3. The V end lost 3 bases, the J end lost 5 bases, and 7 bases lay between the germline ends. CDR3 sequence (DNA): TGCGCCAGCAGCCACCAATTAACCGGGGAGCTGTTTTTT. The encoded protein is CASSHQLTGELFF.

The chain joins TRBV19 to TRBJ2-3; TRBD2 is a possible D gene (7 bases). The CDR3 has 16 amino acids. Trimming pared 3 bases from V and 0 bases from J, leaving 13 bases between. In germline, CDR1 is LNHDA, CDR2 SQIVND (reference sequence). The CDR3 DNA follows: TGTGCCAGTAGTATCATGAGGGGGGGAAGCACAGATACGCAGTATTTT. This sequence encodes CASSIMRGGSTDTQYF.

The rearrangement joins TRBV5-6 to TRBJ2-3; tentatively, D is TRBD2 (6 bases). CDR1 is SGHDT, CDR2 YYEEEE, per germline. CDR3 length: 12 residues. V was shortened by 2 bases and J by 8 bases, with 9 bases between the two germline ends. CDR3 sequence (DNA): TGTGCCAGCAGCTTCTCCGGGGGTACGCAGTATTTT. Translating gives CASSFSGGTQYF.